This TCR beta chain was documented in a study of technical replicates of blood from a handful of donors (dated by TCRdb to 2015 to 2018). Concerning this clone itself: Its antigen specificity is not known. Within one base of it there is no much larger clone, and no base qualities were kept.

The method behind the library was the immunoSEQ multiplex PCR assay. TCRdb obtained this table from immuneACCESS and retained in-frame rearrangements with V and J assigned. These tables miss some clones; where compared with another copy, unresolved V genes account for less than half of the shortfall, and the remainder is unexplained. This sample holds approximately 79,000 clones; 97% were observed only once. Together, the top ten hold 0.18% of the sample. The clonotype comes from a human donor in good health. The sequenced material came from T cells isolated from PBMCs.

The CDR3 here reads CASSISEASYGYTF. Read as DNA, the sequence is TGTGCCAGTAGTATATCGGAGGCGTCCTATGGCTACACCTTC. The sequence links TRBV19 to TRBJ1-2; the D segment cannot be called with confidence. The CDR3 covers 14 residues, taking in both the cysteine and the phenylalanine. Left in the record is the CDR3 DNA by itself, 42 bases read in frame from the first base. CDR1 LNHDA and CDR2 SQIVND are derived from the germline V gene (reference sequence). Relative to germline, V is 2 bases shorter and J is 4 bases shorter, with 11 bases between their ends.